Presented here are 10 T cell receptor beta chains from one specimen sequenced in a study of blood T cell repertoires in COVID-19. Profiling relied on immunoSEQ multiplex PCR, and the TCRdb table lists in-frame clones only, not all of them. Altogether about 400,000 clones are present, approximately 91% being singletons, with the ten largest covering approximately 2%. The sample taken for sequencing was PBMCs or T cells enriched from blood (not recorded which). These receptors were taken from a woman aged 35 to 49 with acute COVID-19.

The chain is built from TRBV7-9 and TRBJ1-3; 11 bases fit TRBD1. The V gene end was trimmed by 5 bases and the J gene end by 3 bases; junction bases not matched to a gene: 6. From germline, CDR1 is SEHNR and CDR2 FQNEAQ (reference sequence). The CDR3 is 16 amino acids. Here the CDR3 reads CASSLGQGVGGNTIYF. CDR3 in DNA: TGTGCCAGCAGCCTGGGACAGGGGGTTGGTGGAAACACCATATATTTT.

CDR3 residues: CASSQTTSGRYNEQFF. The CDR3 DNA reads TGTGCCAGCAGCCAAACCACTAGCGGGAGGTACAATGAGCAGTTCTTC. The gene calls are TRBV11-2 and TRBJ2-1; TRBD2 agrees at 12 bases. The CDR3 covers 16 residues. From germline, CDR1 is SGHAT and CDR2 FQNNGV. V shed 5 bases and J 4 bases; nucleotides not matched to a gene: 6.

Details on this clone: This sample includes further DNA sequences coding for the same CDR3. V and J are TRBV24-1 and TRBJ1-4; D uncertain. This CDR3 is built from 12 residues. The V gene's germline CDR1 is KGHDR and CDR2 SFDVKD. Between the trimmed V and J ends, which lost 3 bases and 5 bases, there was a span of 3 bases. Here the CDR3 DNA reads TGTGCCACCAGTGATCTGAATGAAAAACTGTTTTTT. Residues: CATSDLNEKLFF.

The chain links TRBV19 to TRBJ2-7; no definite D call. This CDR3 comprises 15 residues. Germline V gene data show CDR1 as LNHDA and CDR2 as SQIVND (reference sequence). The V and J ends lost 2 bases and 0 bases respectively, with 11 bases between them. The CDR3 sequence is CASSISRVRSYEQYF. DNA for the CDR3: TGTGCCAGTAGTATATCTCGGGTCCGCTCCTACGAGCAGTACTTC. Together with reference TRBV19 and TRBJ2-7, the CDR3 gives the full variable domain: DGGITQSPKYLFRKEGQNVTLSCEQNLNHDAMYWYRQDPGQGLRLIYYSQIVNDFQKGDIAEGYSVSREKKESFPLTVTSAQKNPTAFYLCASSISRVRSYEQYFGPGTRLTVT.

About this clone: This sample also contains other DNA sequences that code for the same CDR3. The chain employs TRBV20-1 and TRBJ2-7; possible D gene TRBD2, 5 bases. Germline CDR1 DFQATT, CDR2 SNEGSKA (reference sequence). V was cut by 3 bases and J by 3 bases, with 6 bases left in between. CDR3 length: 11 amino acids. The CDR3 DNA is TGCAGTGCTAGCCGGGACTACGAGCAGTACTTC. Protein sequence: CSASRDYEQYF.

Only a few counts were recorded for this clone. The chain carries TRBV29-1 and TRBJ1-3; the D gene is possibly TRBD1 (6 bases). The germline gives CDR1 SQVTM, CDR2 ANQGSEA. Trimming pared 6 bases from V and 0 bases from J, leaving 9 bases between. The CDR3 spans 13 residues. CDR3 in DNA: TGCAGCGTGACAGGTAGCTCTGGAAACACCATATATTTT. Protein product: CSVTGSSGNTIYF.

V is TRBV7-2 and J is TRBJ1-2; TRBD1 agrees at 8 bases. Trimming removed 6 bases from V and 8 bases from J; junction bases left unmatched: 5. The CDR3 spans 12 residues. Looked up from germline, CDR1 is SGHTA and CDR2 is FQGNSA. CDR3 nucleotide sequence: TGTGCCAGCAGGGGACAGGCTACGGGCTACACCTTC. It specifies CASRGQATGYTF.

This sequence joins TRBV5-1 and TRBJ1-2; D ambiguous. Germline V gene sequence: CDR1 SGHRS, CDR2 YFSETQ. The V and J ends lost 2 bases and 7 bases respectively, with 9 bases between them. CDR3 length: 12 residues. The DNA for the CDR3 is TGCGCCAGCAGCTTAGAGGGATCTGGCTACACCTTC. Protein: CASSLEGSGYTF.

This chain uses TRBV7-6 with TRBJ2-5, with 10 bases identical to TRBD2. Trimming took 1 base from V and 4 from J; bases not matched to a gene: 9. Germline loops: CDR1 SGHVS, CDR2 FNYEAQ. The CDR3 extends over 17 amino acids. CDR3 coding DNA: TGTGCCAGCAGCTTAGTTAGTAGCGGGGGGCCCGTAGAGACCCAGTACTTC. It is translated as CASSLVSSGGPVETQYF.

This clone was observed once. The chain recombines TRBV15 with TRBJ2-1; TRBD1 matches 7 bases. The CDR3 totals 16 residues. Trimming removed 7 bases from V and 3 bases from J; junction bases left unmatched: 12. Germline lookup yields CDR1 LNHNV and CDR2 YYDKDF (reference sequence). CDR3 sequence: CATTGLTGTHYNEQFF. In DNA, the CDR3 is TGTGCCACCACCGGACTGACAGGGACCCACTACAATGAGCAGTTCTTC.